The 24 T cell receptor beta chains in this list originate from one sample, sequenced in a study of cytomegalovirus exposure and HLA in healthy donors. PCR employed 60 Vbeta and 13 Jbeta primers. Repertoires were generated with immunoSEQ multiplex PCR, while TCRdb's copy carries only in-frame clones and drops some. The sample records approximately 110,000 clones, about three quarters being singletons. The material sequenced was PBMCs. Receptor source: a woman aged 40 to 50 in good health and CMV-seropositive.

This clone was observed a single time. The V and J genes are TRBV6-6 and TRBJ1-6; TRBD1 aligns across 8 bases. CDR1 is MNHNY, CDR2 SVGAGI, per germline (reference sequence). This CDR3 spans 16 amino acids. V shed 4 bases and J 2 bases; nucleotides not matched to a gene: 4. The CDR3 DNA sequence: TGTGCCAGCAGTTCCCAGACAGGGGCCTATAATTCACCCCTCCACTTT. Residues: CASSSQTGAYNSPLHF.

On this clone itself: This sample also contains other DNA sequences that code for the same CDR3. The V call is TRBV7-9, the J call TRBJ1-5; maybe TRBD1 (6 bases). The V and J ends lost 9 bases and 3 bases respectively, with 12 bases between them. Germline values: CDR1 SEHNR, CDR2 FQNEAQ (reference sequence). The CDR3 runs to 13 residues. The CDR3 DNA reads as TGTGCCAGTAGCCCAGGGGACAATCAGCCCCAGCATTTT. Its protein product is CASSPGDNQPQHF.

V usage is TRBV19 and J usage is TRBJ1-1; D might be TRBD1 (5 bases). This CDR3 region has 13 residues. Per germline, CDR1 LNHDA and CDR2 SQIVND (reference sequence). Deletions cut 2 bases from V and 6 bases from J, with 10 bases between. In nucleotides, the CDR3 is TGTGCCAGTAGTATAAGAGGGGAGGCTGAAGCTTTCTTT. This gives the protein CASSIRGEAEAFF.

The chain is built from TRBV6-5 and TRBJ1-4, with D possibly matching TRBD1 (5 bases). The CDR3 runs 13 residues. Per the germline V gene, CDR1 is MNHEY and CDR2 is SVGAGI. Trimming took 0 bases from V and 7 from J, leaving 6 bases between them. The CDR3 sequence: CASSYSRVEKLFF. In DNA form, the CDR3 reads TGTGCCAGCAGTTACTCCAGGGTTGAAAAACTGTTTTTT.

This chain joins TRBV29-1 and TRBJ1-2, with D unclear. The length of the CDR3 is 13 residues. Between the trimmed V and J ends, which lost 4 bases and 4 bases, there was a span of 13 bases. Germline V lookup: CDR1 SQVTM, CDR2 ANQGSEA. CDR3 nucleotides: TGCAGCGTTGGAACCTCAGCGGCCTATGGCTACACCTTC. This sequence encodes CSVGTSAAYGYTF.

The chain is built from TRBV5-1 and TRBJ2-1; 7 bases are shared with TRBD1. With 5 bases clipped from V and 3 bases from J, the junction kept 5 bases outside the gene matches. Germline CDR1 reads SGHRS; CDR2 reads YFSETQ. This CDR3 region has 14 residues. The CDR3 is CASRGAGGYNEQFF. As DNA, the CDR3 is TGCGCCAGCAGAGGGGCAGGGGGCTACAATGAGCAGTTCTTC. Together with reference TRBV5-1 and TRBJ2-1, the CDR3 gives the full variable domain: KAGVTQTPRYLIKTRGQQVTLSCSPISGHRSVSWYQQTPGQGLQFLFEYFSETQRNKGNFPGRFSGRQFSNSRSEMNVSTLELGDSALYLCASRGAGGYNEQFFGPGTRLTVL.

The rearrangement links TRBV10-3 to TRBJ2-5, with a possible D match to TRBD2 (5 bases). V gave up 4 bases and J gave up 5 bases, with 11 bases separating them. Germline V lookup: CDR1 ENHRY, CDR2 SYGVKD. CDR3 length equals 13 residues. CDR3 nucleotides: TGTGCCATCAGTGGGACTCTCGAGGAGACCCAGTACTTC. Its translation is CAISGTLEETQYF.

The chain uses TRBV10-3 and TRBJ2-1; tentative D call: TRBD1 (5 bases). With 6 bases removed from V and 2 bases from J, the gap between germline ends came to 11 bases. Per the germline V gene, CDR1 is ENHRY and CDR2 is SYGVKD. This CDR3 comprises 14 residues. CDR3 loop: CAISTSGTYNEQFF. The CDR3 nucleotides are TGTGCCATCAGCACTTCAGGGACCTACAATGAGCAGTTCTTC.

The chain couples TRBV29-1 to TRBJ1-2; D remains unclear. Looked up from germline, CDR1 is SQVTM and CDR2 is ANQGSEA. The CDR3 runs 13 residues. With 1 base removed from V and 4 bases from J, the gap between germline ends came to 10 bases. CDR3 coding DNA: TGCAGCGTTGAAGGGGGAGGGTCCTATGGCTACACCTTC. It is translated as CSVEGGGSYGYTF. Filled out from reference TRBV29-1 and TRBJ1-2, the complete variable domain reads SAVISQKPSRDICQRGTSLTIQCQVDSQVTMMFWYRQQPGQSLTLIATANQGSEATYESGFVIDKFPISRPNLTFSTLTVSNMSPEDSSIYLCSVEGGGSYGYTFGSGTRLTVV.

The chain joins TRBV6-5 to TRBJ1-4, with TRBD1 identical over 7 bases. Per germline, CDR1 MNHEY and CDR2 SVGAGI. Germline trimming cut 6 bases from V and 3 bases from J; bases unmatched to any gene: 7. This CDR3 contains 15 residues. In DNA, the CDR3 is TGTGCCAGCAGGGCCCTGGGACAGCCTAATGAAAAACTGTTTTTT. Its protein is CASRALGQPNEKLFF.

This clone has only a few counts. This chain's CDR3 is CASSSIRDNLYEQYF. CDR3 DNA sequence: TGTGCCAGCTCATCGATCCGGGACAACCTATACGAGCAGTACTTC. This chain links TRBV18 with TRBJ2-7, with D maybe TRBD1 (6 bases). The germline gives CDR1 KGHSH, CDR2 LQKENI. The CDR3 totals 15 residues. Trimming removed 5 bases at V and 4 bases at J, with 18 bases between.

The chain joins TRBV7-6 to TRBJ1-1; D uncertain. This CDR3 comprises 15 residues. Germline V CDR1 and CDR2: SGHVS, FNYEAQ. V lost 8 bases and J 5 bases, leaving 21 bases between the germline ends. The CDR3 region has the DNA TGTGCCAGCCCTGGGGAGATACTAGTTTTGACTGAAGCTTTCTTT. It codes for CASPGEILVLTEAFF.

The V and J genes are TRBV19 and TRBJ1-5; 7 bases match TRBD1. The V and J ends lost 5 bases and 5 bases, in that order; junction bases with no gene match: 3. CDR3 length equals 13 residues. Germline CDR1 is LNHDA and CDR2 is SQIVND (reference sequence). The CDR3 sequence is CASSLDRYQPQHF. CDR3 nucleotide sequence: TGTGCCAGTAGTTTGGACAGGTATCAGCCCCAGCATTTT.

V and J are TRBV2 and TRBJ2-3, with TRBD2 matching over 9 bases. This CDR3 is 16 amino acids long. V was pared by 4 bases and J by 6 bases, with 11 bases of the junction left unmatched. Germline CDR1 SNHLY, CDR2 FYNNEI. CDR3 protein: CASSVGTSWRSDTQYF. CDR3 DNA: TGTGCCAGCAGTGTTGGGACTAGCTGGCGGTCGGATACGCAGTATTTT.

V usage is TRBV11-2 and J usage is TRBJ2-4, with 8 bases lining up with TRBD2. CDR3 length: 16 residues. V shed 1 base and J 8 bases; nucleotides not matched to a gene: 10. Germline CDR1 reads SGHAT; CDR2 reads FQNNGV. The CDR3 spells CASSLAGGALFHIQYF. The CDR3 nucleotides read TGTGCCAGCAGCTTAGCGGGGGGGGCCCTTTTCCACATTCAGTACTTC. Supplemented by reference TRBV11-2 and TRBJ2-4, the full variable domain reads EAGVAQSPRYKIIEKRQSVAFWCNPISGHATLYWYQQILGQGPKLLIQFQNNGVVDDSQLPKDRFSAERLKGVDSTLKIQPAKLEDSAVYLCASSLAGGALFHIQYFGAGTRLSVL.

This clone was detected a few times. The chain employs TRBV6-1 and TRBJ1-4, with 9 bases aligning to TRBD1. V was clipped by 9 bases and J by 0 bases; unmatched bases: 2. CDR1 and CDR2 from the germline V gene are MNHNS and SASEGT. The CDR3 is made up of 14 amino acids. The CDR3 here is CASNRGPTNEKLFF. CDR3 sequence (DNA): TGTGCCAGTAACAGGGGGCCAACTAATGAAAAACTGTTTTTT.

This clone was detected a few times. This chain uses TRBV30 with TRBJ2-4; D possibly corresponds to TRBD1 (5 bases). Germline lookup yields CDR1 GTSNPN and CDR2 SVGIG (reference sequence). The V end lost 0 bases, the J end lost 0 bases, and 15 bases lay between the germline ends. The CDR3 runs to 17 residues. The CDR3 nucleotides read TGTGCCTGGAGTGTACCCTATGACAGATTAGCCAAAAACATTCAGTACTTC. This codes for CAWSVPYDRLAKNIQYF. The full variable domain, with the rest looked up from reference TRBV30 and TRBJ2-4, is SQTIHQWPATLVQPVGSPLSLECTVEGTSNPNLYWYRQAAGRGLQLLFYSVGIGQISSEVPQNLSASRPQDRQFILSSKKLLLSDSGFYLCAWSVPYDRLAKNIQYFGAGTRLSVL.

V usage is TRBV7-6 and J usage is TRBJ1-2, with a weak D call TRBD1 (6 bases). This CDR3 is 13 amino acids long. Deletions cut 5 bases from V and 4 bases from J, with 11 bases between. The germline gives CDR1 SGHVS, CDR2 FNYEAQ. The CDR3, as DNA: TGTGCCAGCAGCAAAGGACAGAGCTATGGCTACACCTTC. Encoded protein: CASSKGQSYGYTF.

CDR3: CASSVESSSGNTIYF. The DNA of the CDR3 is TGTGCCAGCAGCGTAGAATCGAGCTCTGGAAACACCATATATTTT. The chain carries TRBV9 and TRBJ1-3, with D unclear. This CDR3 is 15 amino acids long. V was trimmed by 0 bases and J by 0 bases, leaving 7 bases between them. Per germline, CDR1 SGDLS and CDR2 YYNGEE.

The gene calls are TRBV5-1 and TRBJ2-1; unclear D gene. Germline CDR1 and CDR2: SGHRS and YFSETQ. The ends were cut back, 6 bases at V and 3 bases at J, with 10 bases in the middle. The CDR3 has 13 amino acids. CDR3 residues: CASTVSNYNEQFF. As DNA, the CDR3 is TGCGCCAGCACGGTAAGCAACTACAATGAGCAGTTCTTC. The full variable domain, with the rest looked up from reference TRBV5-1 and TRBJ2-1, is KAGVTQTPRYLIKTRGQQVTLSCSPISGHRSVSWYQQTPGQGLQFLFEYFSETQRNKGNFPGRFSGRQFSNSRSEMNVSTLELGDSALYLCASTVSNYNEQFFGPGTRLTVL.

The chain combines TRBV2 with TRBJ1-3; D gene unclear. CDR1 SNHLY and CDR2 FYNNEI come from the germline V gene. The CDR3 is made up of 15 amino acids. The V gene lost 5 bases and the J gene lost 0 bases, with 11 bases spanning the gap. CDR3 coding DNA: TGTGCCAGCAGTAGACCGGGGTCCTCTGGAAACACCATATATTTT. Its protein is CASSRPGSSGNTIYF.

This chain connects TRBV7-3 to TRBJ1-1; TRBD1 matches 9 bases. The CDR3 contains 14 residues. Losses at the gene ends were 5 bases for V and 4 bases for J; bases not matched to a gene: 5. CDR1 SGHTA and CDR2 FQGTGA come from the germline V gene. CDR3 coding DNA: TGTGCCAGCAGCAAGGGACAGGGTTTCACTGAAGCTTTCTTT. It yields the protein CASSKGQGFTEAFF.

The chain has TRBV2 and TRBJ1-4; 8 positions agree with TRBD1. V dropped 9 bases and J dropped 3; count of bases not matched to a gene: 3. CDR1 and CDR2 (germline): SNHLY, FYNNEI. The CDR3 is made up of 13 amino acids. CDR3 coding DNA: TGTGCCAGTAGGACAGGGCCTAATGAAAAACTGTTTTTT. This sequence encodes CASRTGPNEKLFF.

This clone was recorded a few times. The CDR3 here is CASSEVGTGGSTEAFF. CDR3 bases: TGTGCCAGCAGTGAGGTGGGGACAGGGGGCAGCACTGAAGCTTTCTTT. This sequence joins TRBV25-1 and TRBJ1-1; 12 nucleotides align to TRBD1. Trimming at V came to 3 bases and at J to 4 bases, leaving 6 bases not matched to a gene. The CDR3 loop spans 16 amino acids. Germline lookup yields CDR1 MGHDK and CDR2 SYGVNS.